This T cell receptor beta chain is from a study of blood T cell repertoires in COVID-19. CDR3 size: 14 residues. Trimming took 8 bases from V and 1 from J; bases not matched to a gene: 7. The germline V gene encodes CDR1 MNHEY and CDR2 SVGAGI. This table comes from immunoSEQ multiplex PCR, and its TCRdb copy is limited to in-frame clones, with some not included. Counted here are roughly 200,000 clones, around four fifths occurring once; the ten biggest clones make up more than 4.5%. The clonotype was recovered from a woman in her 50s who had been exposed to COVID-19. The chain employs TRBV6-5 and TRBJ1-1; 7 nucleotides match TRBD1. The sample consisted of PBMCs or T cells enriched from blood (not recorded which). CDR3 coding DNA: TGTGCCAGCCTCCCCGGGACAGCGAACACTGAAGCTTTCTTT. This encodes CASLPGTANTEAFF.